This T cell receptor beta chain was documented in a study of vaccination and CD4 T cells after COVID-19. About the research overall: Cultures acting as controls obtained a CEFX pool, an HIV-1 Nef pool, or no peptide.

To note about this clonotype: Its antigen is unknown.

Cultured CD4+ T cell DNA underwent sequencing with the Oncomine TCR Beta short-read assay. A single record per CDR3 protein comes from TCRdb applying MiXCR to the PCR reads. The sample yields roughly 4,900 distinct CDR3 sequences, around three fifths seen once. Treatment: 10-day PBMC culture with coronavirus spike peptide pools or control peptides (ViraFEST assay). Collection of the unexposed donor's CD4+ T cells took place before the COVID-19 pandemic (2011-2018). Whenever cell numbers allowed, CD4+ T cells from unexposed donors were probed with SARS-CoV-2 S/N and four cold-coronavirus spikes. Trimming took 3 bases from V and 3 from J, leaving 12 bases between them. Germline V gene sequence: CDR1 DFQATT, CDR2 SNEGSKA (reference sequence). The CDR3 sequence is 13 residues long.

The chain carries TRBV20-1 and TRBJ2-7; no reliable D call. The specimen sequenced was CD4+ T cells from blood, cultured in vitro. The clonotype comes from a human donor in good health. The CDR3 DNA reads as TGCAGTGCTAGCCCCCTAATCAACTACGAGCAGTACTTC. This gives the protein CSASPLINYEQYF.